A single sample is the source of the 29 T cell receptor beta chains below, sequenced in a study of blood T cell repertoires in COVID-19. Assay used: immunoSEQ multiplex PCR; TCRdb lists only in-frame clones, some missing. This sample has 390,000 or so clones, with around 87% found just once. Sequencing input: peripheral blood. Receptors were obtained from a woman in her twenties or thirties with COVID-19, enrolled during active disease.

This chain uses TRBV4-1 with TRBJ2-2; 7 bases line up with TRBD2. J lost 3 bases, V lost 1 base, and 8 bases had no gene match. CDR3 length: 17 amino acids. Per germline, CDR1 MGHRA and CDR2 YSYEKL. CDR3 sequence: CASSQVSSGKYTGELFF. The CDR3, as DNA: TGCGCCAGCAGCCAAGTATCTAGCGGAAAATACACCGGGGAGCTGTTTTTT.

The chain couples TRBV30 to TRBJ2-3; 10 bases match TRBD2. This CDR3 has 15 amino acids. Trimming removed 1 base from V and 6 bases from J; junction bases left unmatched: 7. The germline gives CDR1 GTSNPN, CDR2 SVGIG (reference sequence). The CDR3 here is CAWSGTSGKGDTQYF. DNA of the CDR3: TGTGCCTGGAGTGGAACTAGCGGGAAAGGGGATACGCAGTATTTT.

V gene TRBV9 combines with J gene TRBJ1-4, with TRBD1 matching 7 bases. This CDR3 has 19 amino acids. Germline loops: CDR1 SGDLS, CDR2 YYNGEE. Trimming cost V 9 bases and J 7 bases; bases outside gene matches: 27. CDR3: CAILLNTGDSTKVVEKLFF. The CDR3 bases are TGTGCCATCCTCCTTAATACAGGGGATTCTACTAAGGTGGTTGAAAAACTGTTTTTT.

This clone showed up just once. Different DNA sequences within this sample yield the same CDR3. CDR3: CASSQGGGAYEQYF. CDR3 nucleotides: TGCGCCAGCAGCCAAGGAGGGGGAGCCTACGAGCAGTACTTC. V usage is TRBV4-1 and J usage is TRBJ2-7, with D maybe TRBD1 (6 bases). The CDR3 loop spans 14 amino acids. V was trimmed by 1 base and J by 2 bases, leaving 9 bases between them. In germline, CDR1 is MGHRA, CDR2 YSYEKL.

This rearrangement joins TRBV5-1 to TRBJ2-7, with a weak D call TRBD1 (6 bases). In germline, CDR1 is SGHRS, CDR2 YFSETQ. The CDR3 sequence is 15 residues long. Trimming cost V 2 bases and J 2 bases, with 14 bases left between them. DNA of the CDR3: TGCGCCAGCAGCTTACCAGGGGCCCAAACCTACGAGCAGTACTTC. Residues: CASSLPGAQTYEQYF.

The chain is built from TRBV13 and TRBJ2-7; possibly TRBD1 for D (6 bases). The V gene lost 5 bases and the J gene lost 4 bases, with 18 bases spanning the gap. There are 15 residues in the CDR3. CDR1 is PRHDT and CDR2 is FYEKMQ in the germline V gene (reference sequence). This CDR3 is CASSPLDSNQYEQYF. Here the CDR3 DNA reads TGTGCCAGCAGCCCGTTGGACAGTAATCAGTACGAGCAGTACTTC.

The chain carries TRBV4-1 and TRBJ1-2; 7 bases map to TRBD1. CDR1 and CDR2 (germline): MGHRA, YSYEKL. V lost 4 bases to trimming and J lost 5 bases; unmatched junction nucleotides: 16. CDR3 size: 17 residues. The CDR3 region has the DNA TGCGCCAGCAGCCGAGGGGCTTGGTCGGGACAGCATTATGGCTACACCTTC. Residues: CASSRGAWSGQHYGYTF.

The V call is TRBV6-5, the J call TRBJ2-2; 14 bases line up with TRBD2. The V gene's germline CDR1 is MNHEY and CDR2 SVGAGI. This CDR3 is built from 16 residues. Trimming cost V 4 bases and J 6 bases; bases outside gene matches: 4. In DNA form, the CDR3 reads TGTGCCAGCAGTTCGGGACTAGCGGGAGTGGCCGGGGAGCTGTTTTTT. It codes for CASSSGLAGVAGELFF.

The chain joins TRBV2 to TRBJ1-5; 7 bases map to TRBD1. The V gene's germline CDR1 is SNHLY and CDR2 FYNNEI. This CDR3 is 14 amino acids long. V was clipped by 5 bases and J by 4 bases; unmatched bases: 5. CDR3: CASSSRGTNQPQHF. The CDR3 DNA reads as TGTGCCAGCAGTAGCAGGGGGACTAATCAGCCCCAGCATTTT. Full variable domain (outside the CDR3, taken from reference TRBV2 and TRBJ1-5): EPEVTQTPSHQVTQMGQEVILRCVPISNHLYFYWYRQILGQKVEFLVSFYNNEISEKSEIFDDQFSVERPDGSNFTLKIRSTKLEDSAMYFCASSSRGTNQPQHFGDGTRLSIL.

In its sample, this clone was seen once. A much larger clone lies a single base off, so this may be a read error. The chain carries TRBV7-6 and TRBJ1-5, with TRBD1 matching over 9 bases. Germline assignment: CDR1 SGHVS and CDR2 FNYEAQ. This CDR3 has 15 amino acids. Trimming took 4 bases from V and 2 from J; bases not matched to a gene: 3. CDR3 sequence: CASSSRDRGNQPQHF. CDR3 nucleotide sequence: TGTGCCAGCAGCTCCCGGGACAGGGGCAATCAGCCCCAGCATTTT.

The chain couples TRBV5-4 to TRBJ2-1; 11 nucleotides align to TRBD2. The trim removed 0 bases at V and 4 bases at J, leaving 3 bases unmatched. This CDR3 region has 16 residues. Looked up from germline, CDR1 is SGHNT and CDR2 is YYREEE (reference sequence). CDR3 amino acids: CASSLGLAGGYNEQFF. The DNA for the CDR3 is TGTGCCAGCAGCTTGGGCCTAGCGGGAGGATACAATGAGCAGTTCTTC.

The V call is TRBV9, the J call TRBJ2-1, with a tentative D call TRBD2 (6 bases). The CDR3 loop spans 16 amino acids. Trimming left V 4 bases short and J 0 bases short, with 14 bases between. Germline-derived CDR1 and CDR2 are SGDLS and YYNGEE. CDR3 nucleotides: TGTGCCAGCAGCCCCTCCGGGAGCGCCTCCTACAATGAGCAGTTCTTC. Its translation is CASSPSGSASYNEQFF.

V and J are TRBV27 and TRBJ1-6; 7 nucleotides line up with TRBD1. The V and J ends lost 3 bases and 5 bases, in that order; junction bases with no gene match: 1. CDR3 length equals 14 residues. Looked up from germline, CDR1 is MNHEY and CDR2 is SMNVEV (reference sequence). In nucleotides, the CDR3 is TGTGCCAGCAGTTTTGGGACAGATAATTCACCCCTCCACTTT. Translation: CASSFGTDNSPLHF.

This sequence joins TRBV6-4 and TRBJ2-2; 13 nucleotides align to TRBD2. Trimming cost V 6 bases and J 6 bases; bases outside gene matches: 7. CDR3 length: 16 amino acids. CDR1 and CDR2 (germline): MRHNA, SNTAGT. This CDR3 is CASSPTGTSGAGELFF. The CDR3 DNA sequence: TGTGCCAGCAGCCCGACCGGGACTAGCGGGGCCGGGGAGCTGTTTTTT.

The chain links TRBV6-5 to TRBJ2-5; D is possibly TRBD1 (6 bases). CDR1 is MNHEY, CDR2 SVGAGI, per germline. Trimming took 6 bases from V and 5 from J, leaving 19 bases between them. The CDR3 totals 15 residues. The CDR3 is CASRKGGATGETQYF. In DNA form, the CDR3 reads TGTGCCAGCAGGAAAGGGGGAGCTACAGGGGAGACCCAGTACTTC.

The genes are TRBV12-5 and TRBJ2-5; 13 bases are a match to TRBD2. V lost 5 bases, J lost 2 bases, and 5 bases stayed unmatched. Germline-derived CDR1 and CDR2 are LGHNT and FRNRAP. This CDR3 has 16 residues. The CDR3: CASGPGLAGPQETQYF. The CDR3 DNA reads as TGTGCTAGTGGTCCGGGACTAGCGGGACCACAAGAGACCCAGTACTTC.

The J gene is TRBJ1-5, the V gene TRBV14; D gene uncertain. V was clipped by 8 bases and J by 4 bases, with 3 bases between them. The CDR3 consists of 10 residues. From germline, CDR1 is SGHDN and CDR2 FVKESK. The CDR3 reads CASRNQPQHF. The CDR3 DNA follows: TGTGCCAGCCGGAATCAGCCCCAGCATTTT.

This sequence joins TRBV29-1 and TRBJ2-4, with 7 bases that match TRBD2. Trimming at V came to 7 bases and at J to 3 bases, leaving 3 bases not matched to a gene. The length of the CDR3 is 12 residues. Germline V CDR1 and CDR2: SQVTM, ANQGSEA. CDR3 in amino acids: CSGWEGKNIQYF. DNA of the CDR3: TGCAGCGGTTGGGAGGGCAAAAACATTCAGTACTTC.

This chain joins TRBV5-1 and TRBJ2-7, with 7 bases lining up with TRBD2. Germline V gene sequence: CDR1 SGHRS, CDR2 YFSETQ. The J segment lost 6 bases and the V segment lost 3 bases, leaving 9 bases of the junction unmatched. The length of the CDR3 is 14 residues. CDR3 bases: TGCGCCAGCAGCTCCGGCGGGGGAGGAAGCGAGCAGTACTTC. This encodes CASSSGGGGSEQYF.

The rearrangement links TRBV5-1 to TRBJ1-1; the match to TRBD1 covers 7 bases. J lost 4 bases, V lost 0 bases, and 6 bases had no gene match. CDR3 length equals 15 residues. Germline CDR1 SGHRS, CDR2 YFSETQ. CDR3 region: CASSLADRHSTEAFF. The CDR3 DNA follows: TGCGCCAGCAGCTTGGCGGACAGGCACAGCACTGAAGCTTTCTTT.

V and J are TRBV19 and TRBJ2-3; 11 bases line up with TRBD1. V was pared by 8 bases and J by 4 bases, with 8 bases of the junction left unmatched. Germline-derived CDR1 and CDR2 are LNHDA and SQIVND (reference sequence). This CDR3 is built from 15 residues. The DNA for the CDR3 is TGTGCCAGTCAAACCGGGGGACAGGGGGCAGATACGCAGTATTTT. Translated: CASQTGGQGADTQYF. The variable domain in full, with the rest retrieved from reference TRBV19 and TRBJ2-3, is DGGITQSPKYLFRKEGQNVTLSCEQNLNHDAMYWYRQDPGQGLRLIYYSQIVNDFQKGDIAEGYSVSREKKESFPLTVTSAQKNPTAFYLCASQTGGQGADTQYFGPGTRLTVL.

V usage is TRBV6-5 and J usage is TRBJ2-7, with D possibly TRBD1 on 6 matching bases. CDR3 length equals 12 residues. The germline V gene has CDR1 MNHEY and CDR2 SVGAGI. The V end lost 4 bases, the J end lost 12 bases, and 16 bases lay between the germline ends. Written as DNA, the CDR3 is TGTGCCAGCAGTTCACTAGGACAGATCTGGTACTTC. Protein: CASSSLGQIWYF.

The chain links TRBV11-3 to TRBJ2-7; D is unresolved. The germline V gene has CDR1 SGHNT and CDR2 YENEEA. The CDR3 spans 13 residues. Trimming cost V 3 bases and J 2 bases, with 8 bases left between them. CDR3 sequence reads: CASSFGEAYEQYF. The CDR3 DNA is TGTGCCAGCAGCTTCGGTGAGGCCTACGAGCAGTACTTC. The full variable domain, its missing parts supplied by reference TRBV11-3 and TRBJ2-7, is EAGVVQSPRYKIIEKKQPVAFWCNPISGHNTLYWYLQNLGQGPELLIRYENEEAVDDSQLPKDRFSAERLKGVDSTLKIQPAELGDSAVYLCASSFGEAYEQYFGPGTRLTVT.

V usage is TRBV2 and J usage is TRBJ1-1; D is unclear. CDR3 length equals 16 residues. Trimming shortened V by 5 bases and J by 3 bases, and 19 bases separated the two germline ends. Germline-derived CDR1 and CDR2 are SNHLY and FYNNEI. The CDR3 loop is CASSPRLGGLHTEAFF. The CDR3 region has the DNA TGTGCCAGCAGTCCCCGGCTGGGAGGACTCCACACTGAAGCTTTCTTT.

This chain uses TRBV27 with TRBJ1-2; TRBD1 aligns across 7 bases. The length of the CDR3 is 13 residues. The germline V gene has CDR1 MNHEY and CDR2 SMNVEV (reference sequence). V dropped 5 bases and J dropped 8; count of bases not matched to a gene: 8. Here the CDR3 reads CASSITGAEGYTF. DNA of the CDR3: TGTGCCAGCAGTATTACAGGGGCTGAGGGCTACACCTTC.

This CDR3 is CASTATDTQYF. In DNA, the CDR3 is TGTGCCTCCACAGCCACAGATACGCAGTATTTT. The chain combines TRBV30 with TRBJ2-3; D unclear. The CDR3 is 11 amino acids. V was pared by 7 bases and J by 2 bases, with 7 bases between. The germline V gene encodes CDR1 GTSNPN and CDR2 SVGIG (reference sequence).

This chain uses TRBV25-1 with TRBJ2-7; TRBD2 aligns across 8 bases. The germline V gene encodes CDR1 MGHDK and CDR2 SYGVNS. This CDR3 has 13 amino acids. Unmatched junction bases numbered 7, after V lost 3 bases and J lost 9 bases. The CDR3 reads CASSDDGREGQYF. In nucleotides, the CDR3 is TGTGCCAGCAGTGATGACGGGAGGGAAGGGCAGTACTTC.

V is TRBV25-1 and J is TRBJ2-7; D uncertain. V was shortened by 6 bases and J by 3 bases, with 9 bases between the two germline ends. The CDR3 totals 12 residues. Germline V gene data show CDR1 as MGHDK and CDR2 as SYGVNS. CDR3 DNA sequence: TGTGCCAGCAGCGGAGTTGGCTACGAGCAGTACTTC. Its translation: CASSGVGYEQYF.

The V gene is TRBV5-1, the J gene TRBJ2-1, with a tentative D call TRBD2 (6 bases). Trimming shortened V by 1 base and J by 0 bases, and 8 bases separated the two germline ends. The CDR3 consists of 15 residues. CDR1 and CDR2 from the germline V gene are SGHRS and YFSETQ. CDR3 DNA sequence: TGCGCCAGCAGCTTGAGCGGGTACTCCTACAATGAGCAGTTCTTC. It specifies CASSLSGYSYNEQFF. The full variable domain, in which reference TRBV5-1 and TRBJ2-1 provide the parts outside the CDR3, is KAGVTQTPRYLIKTRGQQVTLSCSPISGHRSVSWYQQTPGQGLQFLFEYFSETQRNKGNFPGRFSGRQFSNSRSEMNVSTLELGDSALYLCASSLSGYSYNEQFFGPGTRLTVL.